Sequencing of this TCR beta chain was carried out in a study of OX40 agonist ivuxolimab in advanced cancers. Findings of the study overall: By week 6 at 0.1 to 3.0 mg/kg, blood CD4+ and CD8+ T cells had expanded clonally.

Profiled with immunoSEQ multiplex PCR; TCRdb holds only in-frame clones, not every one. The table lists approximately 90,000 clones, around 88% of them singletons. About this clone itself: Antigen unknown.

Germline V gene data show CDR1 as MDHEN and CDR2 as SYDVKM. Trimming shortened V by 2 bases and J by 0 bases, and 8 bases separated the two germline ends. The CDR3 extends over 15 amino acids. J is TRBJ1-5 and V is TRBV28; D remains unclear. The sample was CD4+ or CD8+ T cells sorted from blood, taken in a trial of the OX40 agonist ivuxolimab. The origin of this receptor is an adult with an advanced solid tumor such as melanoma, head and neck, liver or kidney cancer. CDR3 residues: CASSLAGHSNQPQHF. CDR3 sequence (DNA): TGTGCCAGCAGTTTAGCGGGTCATAGCAATCAGCCCCAGCATTTT.